These T cell receptor beta chains were read from a single sample in a study of T cell repertoires in cytomegalovirus infection. Via MiXCR, TCRdb re-called the reads, giving one row per CDR3 protein. The sample contains some 270,000 distinct CDR3 sequences, 15% to 20% of which appear only once. Sequenced: CD8+ T cells from PBMCs. Receptors originate from a human donor in good health (CMV status not recorded). Some clones in this sample may be carry-over from other donors' samples. CDR3s include the opening cysteine and the closing phenylalanine or tryptophan. The D gene is left open where the match is weak. Only part of the rows carry a size: once, few, many, or a class if the clone is expanded.

D gene,V gene,J gene,clone size,CDR3 DNA,CDR3 protein
TRBD2,TRBV10-3,TRBJ2-3,NA,TGTGCCATCAGTCTGGAGCGGGGGGCAGATACGCAGTATTTT,CAISLERGADTQYF
NA,TRBV7-2,TRBJ1-1,NA,TGTGCCAGCAGCTTGTGGTCCGAGGGGGGAAACACTGAAGCTTTCTTT,CASSLWSEGGNTEAFF
NA,TRBV7-9,TRBJ1-1,many,TGTGCCAGCAGGGCTGTGGGGGCCCGGACTGAAGCTTTCTTT,CASRAVGARTEAFF
NA,TRBV28,TRBJ2-5,many,TGTGCCAGCAGAACCCCCGAGGGGGGACGAGAGACCCAGTACTTC,CASRTPEGGRETQYF
TRBD1,TRBV2,TRBJ2-3,few,TGTGCCAGCGGACGGGACAGTTGGGCAGATACGCAGTATTTT,CASGRDSWADTQYF
NA,TRBV27,TRBJ1-4,NA,TGTGCCAGCGGTTCCGGTCCAAGTAATGAAAAACTGTTTTTT,CASGSGPSNEKLFF
TRBD1,TRBV20-1,TRBJ2-7,NA,TGCAGTGCTAACCAACCGGGACAGCTACTCTACGAGCAGTACTTC,CSANQPGQLLYEQYF
NA,TRBV4-3,TRBJ2-6,many,TGCGCCAGCAGCCACCTTACAGGGTCTGGGGCCAACGTCCTGACTTTC,CASSHLTGSGANVLTF
TRBD1,TRBV7-2,TRBJ1-6,many,TGTGCCAGCAGCTTAGGGGTGGACAGGGACTTTAATTCACCCCTCCACTTT,CASSLGVDRDFNSPLHF
NA,TRBV2,TRBJ2-7,many,TGTGCCAGCAGTGTTGATTTAAGCTCCTACGAGCAGTACTTC,CASSVDLSSYEQYF
NA,TRBV9,TRBJ2-7,few,TGTGCCAGCAGCGTAGACCCGGGGCAGGGGACCTACGAGCAGTACTTC,CASSVDPGQGTYEQYF
NA,TRBV6-4,TRBJ1-5,few,TGTGCCAGCAGTGACCCGGCCAATCGTATAGGAAACAATCAGCCCCAGCATTTT,CASSDPANRIGNNQPQHF
NA,TRBV29-1,TRBJ2-3,NA,TGCAGCGTTGACGGGGCTAAGCGGACTAGCACAGATACGCAGTATTTT,CSVDGAKRTSTDTQYF
NA,TRBV7-9,TRBJ2-1,many,TGTGCCAGCAGCTTAGCGGGGGACTCCTACAATGAGCAGTTCTTC,CASSLAGDSYNEQFF
NA,TRBV13,TRBJ2-1,NA,TGTGCCAGCAGCCCCGGAGGGGGGAACTCCTACAATGAGCAGTTCTTC,CASSPGGGNSYNEQFF
TRBD2,TRBV19,TRBJ2-2,few,TGTGCCAGTACGAGACTAGCGGGGGGCTGGAACACCGGGGAGCTGTTTTTT,CASTRLAGGWNTGELFF
TRBD1,TRBV7-9,TRBJ1-4,few,TGTGCCAGCAGCTATTCCGGGACAGTTAATGAAAAACTGTTTTTT,CASSYSGTVNEKLFF
TRBD2,TRBV6-5,TRBJ2-1,few,TGTGCCAGCAGTTACGGGCTAGCGGGGGGTGTGAATGAGCAGTTCTTC,CASSYGLAGGVNEQFF
TRBD1,TRBV28,TRBJ2-4,many,TGTGCCAGCAGTTCGCGGACAGGGGAAAAGAAAAACATTCAGTACTTC,CASSSRTGEKKNIQYF
TRBD2,TRBV20-1,TRBJ2-7,few,TGCAGTGCTGCCGGGACTAGCTCGACCTACGAGCAGTACTTC,CSAAGTSSTYEQYF
NA,TRBV20-1,TRBJ1-6,NA,TGCAGTGCTAGAGATCCCCCAGGGTCTAATTCACCCCTCCACTTT,CSARDPPGSNSPLHF
TRBD2,TRBV7-2,TRBJ2-1,medium-sized,TGTGCCAGCAGCTTAGCGAGGACTAGCGGGGGGGACAATGAGCAGTTCTTC,CASSLARTSGGDNEQFF